The clone carrying this T cell receptor (beta chain) was counted a single time. Its cognate antigen is unknown. The sample comes from a study of T cell repertoires in cytomegalovirus infection. Across the study: The authors relied on CMV epitopes, both recently identified HLA-C-restricted and well-studied HLA-B-restricted. Study-level findings and limits: Within the response measured ex vivo, HLA-C-restricted CMV-specific TCR beta clonotypes were dominant.

One entry per CDR3 protein results from TCRdb running MiXCR on the reads. Of about 350,000 distinct CDR3 sequences listed, about 35% are singletons. The sequencing here drew on cultured PBMCs, taken from culture after CMV antigen stimulation. The sequence was collected from a human donor in good health (CMV status not recorded). Some clones in this sample may be carry-over from other donors' samples.

The CDR3 DNA reads TGCAGTGCTCCTAGGGGGCCGACCAACACTGAAGCTTTCTTT. It codes for CSAPRGPTNTEAFF. J is TRBJ1-1 and V is TRBV20-1, with 7 bases aligning to TRBD1. Trimming cost V 5 bases and J 2 bases; bases outside gene matches: 8. There are 14 residues in the CDR3. From germline, CDR1 is DFQATT and CDR2 SNEGSKA (reference sequence).